What follows is one T cell receptor beta chain and its context. Its matching antigen is unknown. Assay used: immunoSEQ multiplex PCR; TCRdb lists only in-frame clones, some missing. Seen here are roughly 250,000 clones, approximately 88% observed once, and the top ten hold less than 3%. This entry comes from a study of Ad26.COV2.S vaccination and SARS-CoV-2 variants. Overall study results and limits: It was found that vaccine and placebo recipients had similar non-spike TCR breadth. Measures of TCR breadth and depth may have fallen short of total T cell responses.

The treatment: 15 to 20 received Ad26.COV2.S at low or high dose, single or two shots; 5 received placebo; per-sample allocation not given. Day 63 following the first vaccine or placebo injection was when the samples were taken. An adult of 18-55 years in Boston served as donor. Germline CDR1 is LGHNA and CDR2 is YSLEER. Trimming removed 2 bases at V and 5 bases at J, with 18 bases between. CDR3 length: 17 amino acids. This clonotype was sampled from a person between 18 and 65 years old who received the Ad26.COV2.S COVID-19 vaccine or a placebo. V usage is TRBV4-3 and J usage is TRBJ2-2, with D perhaps TRBD1 (5 bases). This specimen consisted of peripheral blood, obtained in a trial of Ad26.COV2.S vaccine versus placebo. CDR3 sequence: CASSQSLRLRGTGELFF. The CDR3 DNA reads TGCGCCAGCAGCCAAAGTCTCCGGTTAAGGGGAACCGGGGAGCTGTTTTTT.